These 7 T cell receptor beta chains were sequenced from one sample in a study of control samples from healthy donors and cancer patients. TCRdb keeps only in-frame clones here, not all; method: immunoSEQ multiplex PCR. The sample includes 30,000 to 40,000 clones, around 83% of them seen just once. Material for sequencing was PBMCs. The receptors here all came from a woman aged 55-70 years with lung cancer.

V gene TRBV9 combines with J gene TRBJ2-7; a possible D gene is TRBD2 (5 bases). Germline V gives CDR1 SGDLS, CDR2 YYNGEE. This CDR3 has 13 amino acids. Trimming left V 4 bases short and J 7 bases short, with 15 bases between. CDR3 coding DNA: TGTGCCAGCAGCTCTTGGGGTTCGGGGGAGCAGTACTTC. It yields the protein CASSSWGSGEQYF.

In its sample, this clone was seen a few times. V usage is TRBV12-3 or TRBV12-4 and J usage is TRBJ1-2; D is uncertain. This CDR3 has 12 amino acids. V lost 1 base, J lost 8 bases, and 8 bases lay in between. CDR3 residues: CASSLGGRGYTF. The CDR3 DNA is TGTGCCAGCAGTTTAGGAGGTCGCGGCTACACCTTC.

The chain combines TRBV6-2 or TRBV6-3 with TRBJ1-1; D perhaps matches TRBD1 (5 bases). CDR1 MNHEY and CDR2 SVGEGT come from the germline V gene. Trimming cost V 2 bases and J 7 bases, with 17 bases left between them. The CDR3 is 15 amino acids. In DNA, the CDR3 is TGTGCCAGCAGTTACCCCCCCGGGACTTCTCGTGAAGCTTTCTTT. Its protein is CASSYPPGTSREAFF.

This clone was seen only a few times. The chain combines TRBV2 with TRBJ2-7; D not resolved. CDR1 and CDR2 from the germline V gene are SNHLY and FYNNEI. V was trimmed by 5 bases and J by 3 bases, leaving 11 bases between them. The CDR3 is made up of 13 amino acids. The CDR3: CASSKRWDYEQYF. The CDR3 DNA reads TGTGCCAGCAGTAAACGGTGGGACTACGAGCAGTACTTC.

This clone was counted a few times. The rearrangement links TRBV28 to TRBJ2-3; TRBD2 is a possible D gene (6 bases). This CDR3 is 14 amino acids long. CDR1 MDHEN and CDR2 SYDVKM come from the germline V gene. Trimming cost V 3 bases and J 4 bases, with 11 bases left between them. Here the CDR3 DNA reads TGTGCCAGCAGTTTCGGGAGAAGGGCAGATACGCAGTATTTT. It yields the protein CASSFGRRADTQYF. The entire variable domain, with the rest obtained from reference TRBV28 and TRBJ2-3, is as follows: DVKVTQSSRYLVKRTGEKVFLECVQDMDHENMFWYRQDPGLGLRLIYFSYDVKMKEKGDIPEGYSVSREKKERFSLILESASTNQTSMYLCASSFGRRADTQYFGPGTRLTVL.

Here the CDR3 DNA reads TGCGCCAGCAGCGGCGGACTAGCGGCCCTCCGGGAGCTGTTTTTT. Translated: CASSGGLAALRELFF. The V and J genes are TRBV5-1 and TRBJ2-2, with 10 bases lining up with TRBD2. The J segment lost 9 bases and the V segment lost 4 bases, leaving 9 bases of the junction unmatched. Germline CDR1 SGHRS, CDR2 YFSETQ. This CDR3 has 15 amino acids.

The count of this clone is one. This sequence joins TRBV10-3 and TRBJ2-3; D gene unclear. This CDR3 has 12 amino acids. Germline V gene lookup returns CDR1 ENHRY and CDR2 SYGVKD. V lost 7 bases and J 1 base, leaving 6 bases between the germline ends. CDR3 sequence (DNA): TGTGCCATCACTGATGGCACAGATACGCAGTATTTT. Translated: CAITDGTDTQYF.